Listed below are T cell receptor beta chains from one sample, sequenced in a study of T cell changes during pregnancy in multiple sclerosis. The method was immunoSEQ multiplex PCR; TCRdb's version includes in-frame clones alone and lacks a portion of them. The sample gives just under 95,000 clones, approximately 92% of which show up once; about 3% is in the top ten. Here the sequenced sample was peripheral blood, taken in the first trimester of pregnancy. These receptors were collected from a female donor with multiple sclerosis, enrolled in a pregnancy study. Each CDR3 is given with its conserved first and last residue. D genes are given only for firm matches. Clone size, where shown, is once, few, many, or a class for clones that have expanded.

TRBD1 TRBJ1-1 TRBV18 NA CASSPLGQGMNTEAFF TGTGCCAGCTCACCACTGGGACAGGGAATGAACACTGAAGCTTTCTTT
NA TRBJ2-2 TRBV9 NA CASKGDTGELFF TGTGCCAGCAAAGGAGACACCGGGGAGCTGTTTTTT
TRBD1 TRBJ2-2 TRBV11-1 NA CASSFRTGVDVGELFF TGTGCCAGCAGCTTTCGGACAGGGGTGGACGTCGGGGAGCTGTTTTTT
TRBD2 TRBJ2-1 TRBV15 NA CATSRDMPSGNRVQFF TGTGCCACCAGCAGAGATATGCCTAGCGGGAATCGGGTGCAGTTCTTC
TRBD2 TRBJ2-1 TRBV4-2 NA CASTGEVSGTSGRGNEQFF TGTGCCAGCACGGGAGAAGTATCCGGGACTAGCGGGAGGGGCAATGAGCAGTTCTTC
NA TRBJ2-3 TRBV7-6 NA CASSLVGSTDTQYF TGTGCCAGCAGCTTAGTCGGGAGCACAGATACGCAGTATTTT
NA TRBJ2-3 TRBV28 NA CASSKVDRRADTQYF TGTGCCAGCAGTAAGGTCGACCGCCGGGCAGATACGCAGTATTTT
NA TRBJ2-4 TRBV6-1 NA CASGRVYRKNIQYF TGTGCCAGCGGCAGGGTTTATAGAAAAAACATTCAGTACTTC
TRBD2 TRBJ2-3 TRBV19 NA CASSRGGTQYF TGTGCCAGTAGTCGGGGGGGTACGCAGTATTTT
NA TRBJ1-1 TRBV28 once CASSFFEENTEAFF TGTGCCAGCAGTTTCTTCGAGGAGAACACTGAAGCTTTCTTT
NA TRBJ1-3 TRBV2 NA CALKRRGSGNTIYF TGTGCCCTAAAACGGCGGGGCTCTGGAAACACCATATATTTT
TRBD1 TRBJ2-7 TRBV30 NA CAWSVMAGGDEQYF TGTGCCTGGAGTGTAATGGCAGGGGGTGACGAGCAGTACTTC
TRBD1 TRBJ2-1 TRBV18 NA CASSPVTGTHNEQFF TGTGCCAGCTCACCGGTGACAGGGACCCACAATGAGCAGTTCTTC
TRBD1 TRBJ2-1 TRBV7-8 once CASSARTGTYNEQFF TGTGCCAGCAGCGCCCGGACAGGGACCTACAATGAGCAGTTCTTC
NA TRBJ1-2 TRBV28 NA CASSPPLLSYGYTF TGTGCCAGCAGCCCCCCACTCTTGTCCTATGGCTACACCTTC
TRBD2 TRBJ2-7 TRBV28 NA CASSTITSGSSYEQYF TGTGCCAGCAGTACGATCACTAGCGGGAGTAGCTACGAGCAGTACTTC
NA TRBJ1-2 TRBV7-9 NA CASSHPDSYGYTF TGTGCCAGCAGCCACCCAGACAGCTATGGCTACACCTTC
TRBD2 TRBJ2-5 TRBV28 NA CASSLSGSGETQYF TGTGCCAGCAGCCTTAGCGGGAGTGGAGAGACCCAGTACTTC
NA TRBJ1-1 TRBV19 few CASSIVSGNTEAFF TGTGCCAGTAGTATAGTGTCCGGGAACACTGAAGCTTTCTTT
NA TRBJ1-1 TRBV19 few CASSINPDRLFPEAFF TGTGCCAGTAGTATAAACCCCGACAGGCTGTTCCCTGAAGCTTTCTTT
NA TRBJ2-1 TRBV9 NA CASSVGTGNEQFF TGTGCCAGCAGCGTAGGGACTGGCAATGAGCAGTTCTTC